This paragraph reports one T cell receptor beta chain. The record originates from a study of long-term antiretroviral therapy in people with HIV. Runs used v3.0 of the immunoSEQ assay and were done at survey level. Using immunoSEQ multiplex PCR, the repertoire was profiled, and TCRdb retains in-frame clones only, with some absent. The data show tens of thousands of clones, around 97% seen once. The clonotype originates from a man in his thirties or forties with HIV. Sequenced here: unsorted PBMCs, sampled 6.9 years after starting antiretroviral therapy.

CDR3 nucleotide sequence: TGTGCCAGCAGCTTGGAGCGGGGGGACACTGAAGCTTTCTTT. Its protein product is CASSLERGDTEAFF. The V call is TRBV5-4, the J call TRBJ1-1, with a tentative D call TRBD1 (5 bases). The CDR3 totals 14 residues. Looked up from germline, CDR1 is SGHNT and CDR2 is YYREEE (reference sequence). Between the trimmed V and J ends, which lost 0 bases and 3 bases, there was a span of 9 bases.